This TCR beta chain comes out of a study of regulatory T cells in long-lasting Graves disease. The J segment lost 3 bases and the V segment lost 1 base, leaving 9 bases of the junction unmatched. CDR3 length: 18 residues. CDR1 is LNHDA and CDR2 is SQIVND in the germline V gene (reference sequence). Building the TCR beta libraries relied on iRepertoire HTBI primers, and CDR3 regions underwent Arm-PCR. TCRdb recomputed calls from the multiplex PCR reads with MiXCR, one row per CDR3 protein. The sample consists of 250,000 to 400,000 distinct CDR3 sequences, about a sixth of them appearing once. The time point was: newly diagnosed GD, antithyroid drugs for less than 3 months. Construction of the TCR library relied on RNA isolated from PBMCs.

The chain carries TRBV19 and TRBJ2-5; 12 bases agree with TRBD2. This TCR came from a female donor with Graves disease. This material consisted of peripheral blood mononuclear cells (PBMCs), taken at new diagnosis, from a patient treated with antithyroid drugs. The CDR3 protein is CASSIVTSGSIRKETQYF. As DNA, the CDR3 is TGTGCCAGTAGTATAGTGACTAGCGGGAGTATACGGAAAGAGACCCAGTACTTC.